Each of the 28 T cell receptor beta chains below was sequenced from the same sample in a study of T cell responses to AZD1222 COVID-19 vaccine. Produced via immunoSEQ multiplex PCR; TCRdb's table is partial and in-frame only. The data show about 120,000 clones, 85% to 95% seen once. The sample consisted of peripheral blood, taken on day 0 of AZD1222 vaccination. Every receptor here comes from an adult in good health.

The V call is TRBV3-1 (or the pseudogene TRBV3-2), the J call TRBJ2-3; 9 bases fit TRBD1. CDR3 size: 14 residues. From germline, CDR1 is LGHDT and CDR2 YNNKEL (reference sequence). V was clipped by 3 bases and J by 6 bases; unmatched bases: 4. CDR3 in DNA: TGTGCCAGCAGCCACCGACAGGGGGAGGATACGCAGTATTTT. Residues: CASSHRQGEDTQYF.

The CDR3 loop reads CASSLEGLRSYEQYF. CDR3 nucleotides: TGCGCCAGCAGCTTGGAGGGGCTGCGCTCCTACGAGCAGTACTTC. The rearrangement links TRBV5-1 to TRBJ2-7, with D possibly being TRBD1 (5 bases). Trimming took off 0 bases at V and 0 bases at J, with 10 bases between the two ends. The length of the CDR3 is 15 residues. Germline V CDR1 and CDR2: SGHRS, YFSETQ.

The gene calls are TRBV7-6 and TRBJ2-7; 11 bases agree with TRBD2. CDR3 length: 17 amino acids. Germline V CDR1 and CDR2: SGHVS, FNYEAQ. Losses at the gene ends were 4 bases for V and 0 bases for J; bases not matched to a gene: 8. CDR3 bases: TGTGCCAGCAGCTCGGGACTAGCGGAACCAAGCTCCTACGAGCAGTACTTC. Protein product: CASSSGLAEPSSYEQYF.

The rearrangement uses TRBV9 and TRBJ1-5; D not certain. Germline-derived CDR1 and CDR2 are SGDLS and YYNGEE. The V end lost 0 bases, the J end lost 3 bases, and 4 bases lay between the germline ends. This CDR3 contains 13 residues. The CDR3 sequence is CASSVDANQPQHF. DNA for the CDR3: TGTGCCAGCAGCGTAGATGCCAATCAGCCCCAGCATTTT.

The chain uses TRBV3-1 (or the pseudogene TRBV3-2) and TRBJ1-5; D not resolved. This CDR3 spans 15 amino acids. From germline, CDR1 is LGHDT and CDR2 YNNKEL (reference sequence). The ends were cut back, 0 bases at V and 4 bases at J, with 10 bases in the middle. This chain's CDR3 is CASSQDRGKNQPQHF. The CDR3 DNA is TGTGCCAGCAGCCAAGATCGCGGTAAAAATCAGCCCCAGCATTTT.

The sample holds one count of this clone. The chain employs TRBV10-2 and TRBJ2-7; D is unresolved. Per germline, CDR1 WSHSY and CDR2 SAAADI. The CDR3 contains 14 residues. Between the trimmed V and J ends, which lost 7 bases and 0 bases, there was a span of 13 bases. The CDR3 nucleotides are TGCGCCAGCACCTGGACCGAGAGCTCCTACGAGCAGTACTTC. Translation gives CASTWTESSYEQYF.

The V call is TRBV29-1, the J call TRBJ2-1; D not certain. CDR1 SQVTM and CDR2 ANQGSEA come from the germline V gene. V was trimmed by 2 bases and J by 6 bases, leaving 23 bases between them. The CDR3 loop spans 17 amino acids. Here the CDR3 reads CSVEKDPWGRLGNEQFF. In nucleotides, the CDR3 is TGCAGCGTTGAAAAGGACCCGTGGGGAAGGTTAGGCAATGAGCAGTTCTTC.

The rearrangement links TRBV28 to TRBJ1-5; D is undetermined. The length of the CDR3 is 14 residues. Looked up from germline, CDR1 is MDHEN and CDR2 is SYDVKM. V was pared by 4 bases and J by 0 bases, with 7 bases between. CDR3 in amino acids: CASSWQISNQPQHF. The CDR3 DNA follows: TGTGCCAGCAGTTGGCAGATTAGCAATCAGCCCCAGCATTTT.

This clone was observed a few times. The chain recombines TRBV7-2 with TRBJ1-5, with D possibly being TRBD1 (5 bases). Deletions cut 4 bases from V and 10 bases from J, with 14 bases between. Germline V gives CDR1 SGHTA, CDR2 FQGNSA. This CDR3 region has 13 residues. CDR3 sequence (DNA): TGTGCCAGCAGCTGGGACGGCGAGAGTCCCCAGCATTTT. It yields the protein CASSWDGESPQHF.

This chain joins TRBV11-2 and TRBJ1-3, with 9 bases identical to TRBD1. CDR3 length equals 19 residues. Unmatched junction bases numbered 15, after V lost 4 bases and J lost 2 bases. CDR1 SGHAT and CDR2 FQNNGV come from the germline V gene. CDR3 region: CASSSLGQGQGRAGNTIYF. CDR3 DNA: TGTGCCAGCAGCTCTCTAGGACAGGGGCAGGGACGGGCTGGAAACACCATATATTTT.

This sequence joins TRBV10-3 and TRBJ1-1, with a tentative D call TRBD1 (6 bases). The CDR3 length is 16 residues. Germline V gene sequence: CDR1 ENHRY, CDR2 SYGVKD. V shed 1 base and J shed 4 bases, with 16 bases lying between them. In DNA form, the CDR3 reads TGTGCCATCAGTGAGTGGGGGGGCCAGGCCGGCACTGAAGCTTTCTTT. Translated: CAISEWGGQAGTEAFF.

The gene calls are TRBV28 and TRBJ1-4, with D uncertain. The V and J ends lost 7 bases and 8 bases respectively, with 11 bases between them. The CDR3 is 12 amino acids. Germline loops: CDR1 MDHEN, CDR2 SYDVKM. CDR3 sequence reads: CASTTSEEKLFF. CDR3 in DNA: TGTGCCAGCACGACCTCGGAAGAAAAACTGTTTTTT.

The chain carries TRBV28 and TRBJ2-7; D unclear. The CDR3 is made up of 12 amino acids. V gave up 8 bases and J gave up 2 bases, with 10 bases separating them. From germline, CDR1 is MDHEN and CDR2 SYDVKM. CDR3 nucleotide sequence: TGTGCCAGCTGGGCCAATACCTACGAGCAGTACTTC. Protein: CASWANTYEQYF.

The chain carries TRBV25-1 and TRBJ1-2; 7 nucleotides match TRBD1. V lost 4 bases, J lost 3 bases, and 8 bases stayed unmatched. Germline-derived CDR1 and CDR2 are MGHDK and SYGVNS. The CDR3 is 15 amino acids. DNA for the CDR3: TGTGCCAGCAGTGTCGGGATTACAGGGGACTATGGCTACACCTTC. Translating gives CASSVGITGDYGYTF.

V usage is TRBV30 and J usage is TRBJ1-2; 9 bases are shared with TRBD1. The CDR3 contains 13 residues. Trimming removed 3 bases from V and 8 bases from J; junction bases left unmatched: 7. Germline CDR1 and CDR2: GTSNPN and SVGIG (reference sequence). Here the CDR3 DNA reads TGTGCCTGGAGCCGGGGGACAGGGCTGGGCTACACCTTC. It codes for CAWSRGTGLGYTF.

The chain employs TRBV5-1 and TRBJ2-7, with 7 bases lining up with TRBD2. The CDR3 spans 15 residues. The ends lost 0 bases at V and 1 base at J; junction bases unmatched: 4. Germline V gene sequence: CDR1 SGHRS, CDR2 YFSETQ. The CDR3 DNA follows: TGCGCCAGCAGCTTGGAGGCTAGCGGTTCCTACGAGCAGTACTTC. Protein: CASSLEASGSYEQYF.

The V gene is TRBV7-9, the J gene TRBJ1-2; D is ambiguous. V lost 6 bases, J lost 7 bases, and 12 bases lay in between. The CDR3 has 12 amino acids. CDR1 and CDR2 (germline): SEHNR, FQNEAQ (reference sequence). Here the CDR3 reads CASSPLYSGYTF. The CDR3 DNA reads as TGTGCCAGCAGTCCCCTTTATTCTGGCTACACCTTC.

V usage is TRBV19 and J usage is TRBJ2-6, with 11 nucleotides matching TRBD1. CDR1 is LNHDA, CDR2 SQIVND, per germline (reference sequence). CDR3 size: 18 residues. V lost 1 base, J lost 2 bases, and 4 bases stayed unmatched. DNA of the CDR3: TGTGCCAGTAGTATAGCCCCGGGACAGGGGGCTGGGGCCAACGTCCTGACTTTC. This translates into CASSIAPGQGAGANVLTF.

The V and J genes are TRBV7-3 and TRBJ2-1; no firm D call. There are 13 residues in the CDR3. Per the germline V gene, CDR1 is SGHTA and CDR2 is FQGTGA. V was pared by 1 base and J by 6 bases, with 7 bases between. CDR3 DNA: TGTGCCAGCAGCTTAAGGAGTCCCAATGAGCAGTTCTTC. Translation gives CASSLRSPNEQFF.

V is TRBV27 and J is TRBJ2-3; D call uncertain. Germline CDR1 MNHEY, CDR2 SMNVEV (reference sequence). CDR3 length: 16 amino acids. V lost 4 bases and J 4 bases, leaving 18 bases between the germline ends. In DNA form, the CDR3 reads TGTGCCAGCAGTTCTCCATTATCCAGGAACGCAGATACGCAGTATTTT. Translation gives CASSSPLSRNADTQYF.

The rearrangement joins TRBV18 to TRBJ2-7; D is possibly TRBD2 (5 bases). The germline gives CDR1 KGHSH, CDR2 LQKENI. This CDR3 has 13 amino acids. V was cut by 3 bases and J by 0 bases, with 6 bases left in between. DNA for the CDR3: TGTGCCAGCTCACCGGACTTCTCCTACGAGCAGTACTTC. This gives the protein CASSPDFSYEQYF.

The chain is built from TRBV6-2 or TRBV6-3 and TRBJ2-3; 13 bases are shared with TRBD2. CDR1 and CDR2 from the germline V gene are MNHEY and SVGEGT. This CDR3 is built from 15 residues. J was trimmed by 6 bases and V by 4 bases; bases with no gene match: 4. As DNA, the CDR3 is TGTGCCAGCAGTTGGACTAGCGGGAGAAGTGATACGCAGTATTTT. Amino acid sequence: CASSWTSGRSDTQYF.

The CDR3 region is CASSVGASGYSYNEQFF. The CDR3 nucleotides read TGTGCCAGCAGCGTAGGTGCTAGCGGTTACTCCTACAATGAGCAGTTCTTC. V gene TRBV9 combines with J gene TRBJ2-1; 7 nucleotides line up with TRBD2. After removal of 0 bases from V and 0 bases from J, the junction contained 6 bases not matched to a gene. Germline V gene sequence: CDR1 SGDLS, CDR2 YYNGEE. The CDR3 extends over 17 amino acids.

This clone is a singleton in its sample. DNA for the CDR3: TGTGCCAGCAGCTTAGCGAGGGTGGGACCCTACTCCTACGAGCAGTACTTC. Translation gives CASSLARVGPYSYEQYF. The chain is built from TRBV7-8 and TRBJ2-7, with D possibly called TRBD1 or TRBD2 (5 bases each). Trimming took 0 bases from V and 0 from J, leaving 15 bases between them. The V gene's germline CDR1 is SGHVS and CDR2 FQNEAQ. The CDR3 contains 17 residues.

This clone was recorded only once. This chain links TRBV5-1 with TRBJ1-3, with 10 bases lining up with TRBD1. Germline lookup yields CDR1 SGHRS and CDR2 YFSETQ. Trimming removed 3 bases from V and 0 bases from J; junction bases left unmatched: 9. This CDR3 has 18 amino acids. This CDR3 is CASSSRQGAGLSGNTIYF. CDR3 sequence (DNA): TGCGCCAGCAGCTCAAGACAGGGGGCCGGACTCTCTGGAAACACCATATATTTT.

The chain combines TRBV6-1 with TRBJ2-7; 7 bases are shared with TRBD2. The CDR3 is made up of 15 amino acids. The germline V gene has CDR1 MNHNS and CDR2 SASEGT. Trimming cost V 0 bases and J 3 bases; bases outside gene matches: 5. In DNA, the CDR3 is TGTGCCAGCAGTGAAGCGGTGACTAGCATCTACGAGCAGTACTTC. This codes for CASSEAVTSIYEQYF.

The rearrangement uses TRBV13 and TRBJ1-2, with D possibly being TRBD1 (5 bases). There are 15 residues in the CDR3. Germline values: CDR1 PRHDT, CDR2 FYEKMQ (reference sequence). Trimming removed 8 bases from V and 5 bases from J, with 21 bases in between. The CDR3 region has the DNA TGTGCCAGCTCTAGTGGGTGGGGCGCAGAGTATGGCTACACCTTC. Encoded protein: CASSSGWGAEYGYTF.

The chain joins TRBV6-5 to TRBJ1-2, with no clear D. Germline loops: CDR1 MNHEY, CDR2 SVGAGI. CDR3 length: 16 amino acids. V lost 0 bases, J lost 0 bases, and 11 bases lay in between. CDR3 residues: CASSYSAGSPNYGYTF. DNA for the CDR3: TGTGCCAGCAGTTACTCAGCCGGGTCGCCTAACTATGGCTACACCTTC.